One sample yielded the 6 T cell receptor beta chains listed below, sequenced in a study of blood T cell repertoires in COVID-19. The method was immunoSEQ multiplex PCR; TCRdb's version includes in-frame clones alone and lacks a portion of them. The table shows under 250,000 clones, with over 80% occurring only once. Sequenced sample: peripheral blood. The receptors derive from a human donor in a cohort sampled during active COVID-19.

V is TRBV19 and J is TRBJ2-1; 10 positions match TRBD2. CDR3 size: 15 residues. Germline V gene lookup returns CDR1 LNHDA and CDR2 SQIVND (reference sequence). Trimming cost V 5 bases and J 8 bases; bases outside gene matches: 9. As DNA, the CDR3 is TGTGCCAGTAGTCCCGGACTAGCGGTGGCGGATGAGCAGTTCTTC. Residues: CASSPGLAVADEQFF.

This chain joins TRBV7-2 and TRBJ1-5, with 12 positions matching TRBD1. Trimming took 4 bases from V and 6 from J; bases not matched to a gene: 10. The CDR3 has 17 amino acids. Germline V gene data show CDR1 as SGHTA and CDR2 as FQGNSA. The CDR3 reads CASSSARDRGLGQPQHF. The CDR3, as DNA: TGTGCCAGCAGCTCGGCCCGGGACAGGGGGCTCGGTCAGCCCCAGCATTTT.

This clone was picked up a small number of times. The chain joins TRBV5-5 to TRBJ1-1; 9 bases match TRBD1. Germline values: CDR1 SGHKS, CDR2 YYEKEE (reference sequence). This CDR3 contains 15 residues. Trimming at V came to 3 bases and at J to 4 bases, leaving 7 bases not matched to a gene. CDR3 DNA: TGTGCCAGCAGCTGGGGACAGGGAGGTGGCACTGAAGCTTTCTTT. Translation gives CASSWGQGGGTEAFF.

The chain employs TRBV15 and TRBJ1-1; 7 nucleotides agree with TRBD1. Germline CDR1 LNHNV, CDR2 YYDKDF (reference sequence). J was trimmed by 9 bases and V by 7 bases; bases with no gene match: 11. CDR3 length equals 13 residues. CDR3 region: CATTRAPQGQAFF. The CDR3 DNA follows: TGTGCCACCACTCGCGCTCCACAGGGGCAAGCTTTCTTT.

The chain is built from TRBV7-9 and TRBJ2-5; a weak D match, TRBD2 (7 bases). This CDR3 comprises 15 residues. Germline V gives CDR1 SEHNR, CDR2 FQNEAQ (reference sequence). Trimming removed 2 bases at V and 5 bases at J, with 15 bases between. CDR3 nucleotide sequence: TGTGCCAGCAGCTTACTACAGGGAGGGTTCGAGACCCAGTACTTC. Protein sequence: CASSLLQGGFETQYF.

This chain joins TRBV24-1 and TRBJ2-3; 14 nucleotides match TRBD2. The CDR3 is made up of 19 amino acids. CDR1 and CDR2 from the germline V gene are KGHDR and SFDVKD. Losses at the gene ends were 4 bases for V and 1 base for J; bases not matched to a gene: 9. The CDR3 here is CATSDPGLAGEHGTDTQYF. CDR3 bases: TGTGCCACCAGTGACCCGGGACTAGCGGGAGAACATGGCACAGATACGCAGTATTTT.